The 24 T cell receptor beta chains listed next were all sequenced from one sample in a study of T-cell reconstitution after alpha-beta-depleted transplantation in children. For TCRbeta, the library was prepared with unique molecular identifiers. TCRdb ran MiXCR on the PCR reads and lists one entry per CDR3 protein. The table has approximately 240,000 distinct CDR3 sequences, around 9.9% seen once. Source: PBMCs, taken before TCRalphabeta/CD19-depleted stem cell transplant. The receptors originated from a child under two years old with acute myeloid leukemia, due to receive a stem cell transplant.

This clonotype was detected many times. The chain combines TRBV5-1 with TRBJ2-1, with D perhaps TRBD2 (6 bases). Per the germline V gene, CDR1 is SGHRS and CDR2 is YFSETQ. V was pared by 4 bases and J by 9 bases, with 17 bases between. This CDR3 has 14 residues. CDR3 nucleotides: TGCGCCAGCAGCGACCTACCTAGCGTCGGTGAGCAGTTCTTC. Encoded protein: CASSDLPSVGEQFF. Variable domain in full (rest from reference TRBV5-1 and TRBJ2-1): KAGVTQTPRYLIKTRGQQVTLSCSPISGHRSVSWYQQTPGQGLQFLFEYFSETQRNKGNFPGRFSGRQFSNSRSEMNVSTLELGDSALYLCASSDLPSVGEQFFGPGTRLTVL.

The gene calls are TRBV9 and TRBJ2-1; D gene ambiguous. There are 14 residues in the CDR3. Trimming stripped 3 bases from V and 5 bases from J, with 12 bases between. CDR1 and CDR2 (germline): SGDLS, YYNGEE. The CDR3 region is CASSDRRFHNEQFF. The CDR3 nucleotides read TGTGCCAGCAGCGATCGACGGTTCCACAATGAGCAGTTCTTC.

The chain is built from TRBV5-1 and TRBJ2-7; 8 bases agree with TRBD1. Germline values: CDR1 SGHRS, CDR2 YFSETQ. This CDR3 spans 16 amino acids. Germline trimming cut 4 bases from V and 4 bases from J; bases unmatched to any gene: 13. CDR3 region: CASSPPGGQGIYEQYF. In DNA form, the CDR3 reads TGCGCCAGCAGCCCACCTGGCGGACAGGGAATTTACGAGCAGTACTTC.

This clonotype has ten or more counts. CDR3 bases: TGCGCCACTGGGACTAGCGGGAGACTGGACAATGAGCAGTTCTTC. Residues: CATGTSGRLDNEQFF. This chain connects TRBV5-1 to TRBJ2-1; 14 bases agree with TRBD2. The CDR3 totals 15 residues. V dropped 9 bases and J dropped 5; count of bases not matched to a gene: 7. Germline values: CDR1 SGHRS, CDR2 YFSETQ.

This clonotype was observed many times. This sequence joins TRBV7-9 and TRBJ1-1, with a weak D call TRBD1 (6 bases). CDR3 length: 15 amino acids. Germline V gene lookup returns CDR1 SEHNR and CDR2 FQNEAQ (reference sequence). Trimming took off 6 bases at V and 1 base at J, with 15 bases between the two ends. The CDR3 region is CASSNLGHKNTEAFF. Written as DNA, the CDR3 is TGTGCCAGCAGTAACCTGGGACACAAGAACACTGAAGCTTTCTTT.

This clonotype has at least ten counts. The V and J genes are TRBV12-3 or TRBV12-4 and TRBJ1-5, with D uncertain. There are 11 residues in the CDR3. V lost 3 bases, J lost 7 bases, and 4 bases lay in between. The chain's CDR3 is CASSLGQPQHF. The CDR3 DNA reads as TGTGCCAGCAGTTTGGGCCAGCCCCAGCATTTT.

This clonotype was counted many times. The genes are TRBV7-8 and TRBJ1-5; D remains unclear. V was trimmed by 2 bases and J by 9 bases, leaving 23 bases between them. Germline loops: CDR1 SGHVS, CDR2 FQNEAQ. CDR3 length equals 17 residues. CDR3 sequence reads: CASSLRSGSTSGRPQHF. CDR3 in DNA: TGTGCCAGCAGCTTAAGATCGGGTTCGACAAGCGGGCGGCCCCAGCATTTT.

This clonotype showed up many times. The genes are TRBV5-1 and TRBJ2-1; 8 nucleotides align to TRBD2. CDR3 length: 15 amino acids. Germline CDR1 is SGHRS and CDR2 is YFSETQ. V lost 4 bases and J lost 2; bases outside the gene matches: 5. The CDR3 loop reads CASSVTSAAYNEQFF. As DNA, the CDR3 is TGCGCCAGCAGCGTGACTAGCGCCGCCTACAATGAGCAGTTCTTC.

J is TRBJ2-1 and V is TRBV6-2 or TRBV6-3, with 7 bases lining up with TRBD2. The CDR3 is made up of 14 amino acids. The germline V gene has CDR1 MNHEY and CDR2 SVGEGT. The J segment lost 7 bases and the V segment lost 3 bases, leaving 6 bases of the junction unmatched. The DNA of the CDR3 is TGTGCCAGCAGTTATGGTCGGGGGGTGAATGAGCAGTTCTTC. Encoded protein: CASSYGRGVNEQFF.

This chain connects TRBV5-1 to TRBJ1-1; no firm D call. The V gene's germline CDR1 is SGHRS and CDR2 YFSETQ. This CDR3 is built from 14 residues. V was shortened by 3 bases and J by 4 bases, with 13 bases between the two germline ends. The CDR3 DNA sequence: TGCGCCAGCAGCTCCGGCAGCACGGGCACTGAAGCTTTCTTT. Translated: CASSSGSTGTEAFF.

This chain connects TRBV12-3 or TRBV12-4 to TRBJ2-2; possibly TRBD2 for D (6 bases). CDR3 length: 13 amino acids. The V gene lost 8 bases and the J gene lost 7 bases, with 14 bases spanning the gap. For the CDR3, the DNA is TGTGCCAGCGGTCGCGGGGCGGTCGGGGAGCTGTTTTTT. Its translation is CASGRGAVGELFF.

This clonotype was detected many times. J is TRBJ1-6 and V is TRBV4-1; D remains unclear. V shed 3 bases and J shed 8 bases, with 8 bases lying between them. The CDR3 is 13 amino acids. Germline V gene data show CDR1 as MGHRA and CDR2 as YSYEKL. The chain's CDR3 is CASSHYPDSPLHF. CDR3 coding DNA: TGCGCCAGCAGCCACTACCCGGATTCACCCCTCCACTTT.

This clonotype was counted a few times. The chain joins TRBV12-3 or TRBV12-4 to TRBJ2-5; 9 bases line up with TRBD1. The CDR3 is made up of 14 amino acids. V dropped 6 bases and J dropped 5; count of bases not matched to a gene: 7. As DNA, the CDR3 is TGTGCCAGCAGCTCGACAGGGGGGTCGGAGACCCAGTACTTC. Encoded protein: CASSSTGGSETQYF.

This clonotype was counted many times. This chain uses TRBV20-1 with TRBJ2-1; D is possibly TRBD2 (6 bases). Germline-derived CDR1 and CDR2 are DFQATT and SNEGSKA (reference sequence). The V gene lost 6 bases and the J gene lost 5 bases, with 8 bases spanning the gap. The CDR3 has 11 residues. In DNA form, the CDR3 reads TGCAGTGCCGAGCGGGACAATGAGCAGTTCTTC. Its translation is CSAERDNEQFF.

This clonotype was seen at least ten times. J is TRBJ2-2 and V is TRBV20-1; a weak D match, TRBD1 (5 bases). Deletions cut 5 bases from V and 3 bases from J, with 10 bases between. Germline CDR1 is DFQATT and CDR2 is SNEGSKA (reference sequence). CDR3 length: 13 residues. Here the CDR3 DNA reads TGCAGTGCTCCGTGGGGCTACACCGGGGAGCTGTTTTTT. Translating gives CSAPWGYTGELFF.

Many counts were recorded for this clonotype. V is TRBV24-1 and J is TRBJ2-7; D is unclear. This CDR3 has 12 residues. Germline V gene lookup returns CDR1 KGHDR and CDR2 SFDVKD. V shed 1 base and J shed 5 bases, with 5 bases lying between them. The CDR3 loop reads CATSDFLDEQYF. Here the CDR3 DNA reads TGTGCCACCAGTGATTTCCTCGACGAGCAGTACTTC.

This clonotype was recorded many times. This rearrangement joins TRBV4-2 to TRBJ2-7; TRBD2 might be the D (6 bases). The CDR3 has 16 residues. In germline, CDR1 is LGHNA, CDR2 YNFKEQ. V dropped 0 bases and J dropped 0 bases, with 12 bases sitting between them. The CDR3 protein is CASSQDRVAVSYEQYF. In DNA form, the CDR3 reads TGTGCCAGCAGCCAAGATCGAGTAGCGGTCTCCTACGAGCAGTACTTC.

This clonotype was seen at least ten times. The V call is TRBV4-1, the J call TRBJ2-7; D unclear. The CDR3 is 16 amino acids. Germline V lookup: CDR1 MGHRA, CDR2 YSYEKL. The ends were cut back, 0 bases at V and 2 bases at J, with 14 bases in the middle. The CDR3 sequence is CASSQDYQRPTYEQYF. DNA for the CDR3: TGCGCCAGCAGCCAAGATTACCAGCGACCTACCTACGAGCAGTACTTC.

This clonotype was counted ten times or more. The V and J genes are TRBV5-4 and TRBJ2-1; 13 bases line up with TRBD2. The CDR3 is made up of 15 amino acids. The trim removed 1 base at V and 6 bases at J, leaving 1 base unmatched. The germline V gene encodes CDR1 SGHNT and CDR2 YYREEE (reference sequence). CDR3 DNA sequence: TGTGCCAGCAGCTTGACTAGCGGGAGGGCCAATGAGCAGTTCTTC. This translates into CASSLTSGRANEQFF.

The sample holds many counts of this clonotype. The rearrangement uses TRBV7-2 and TRBJ1-2; 9 bases map to TRBD1. The CDR3 consists of 14 residues. The germline gives CDR1 SGHTA, CDR2 FQGNSA. Trimming removed 2 bases from V and 7 bases from J; junction bases left unmatched: 5. The chain's CDR3 is CASSLWDRASGYTF. CDR3 sequence (DNA): TGTGCCAGCAGCTTATGGGACAGGGCCTCTGGCTACACCTTC.

At least ten counts were recorded for this clonotype. V usage is TRBV12-3 or TRBV12-4 and J usage is TRBJ1-5; TRBD1 might be the D (6 bases). The CDR3 is 14 amino acids. V was clipped by 6 bases and J by 0 bases, with 9 bases between them. The CDR3 sequence: CASSRTVSNQPQHF. CDR3 coding DNA: TGTGCCAGCAGCCGGACAGTTAGCAATCAGCCCCAGCATTTT.

The CDR3 region is CASSLDLRGQRSYEQYF. The CDR3 DNA reads as TGTGCCAGCAGCCTCGATCTCCGTGGACAGCGCAGCTACGAGCAGTACTTC. The J gene is TRBJ2-7, the V gene TRBV28, with D possibly being TRBD1 (6 bases). CDR1 and CDR2 (germline): MDHEN, SYDVKM. Trimming stripped 6 bases from V and 3 bases from J, with 24 bases between. The CDR3 is 17 residues long.

This clonotype came up many times. The CDR3, as DNA: TGTGCCAGCAGCACCGGGTCATCCCATTTTTACGAGCAGTACTTC. Its protein is CASSTGSSHFYEQYF. The V and J genes are TRBV28 and TRBJ2-7; D call uncertain. Trimming cost V 6 bases and J 4 bases, with 19 bases left between them. Germline values: CDR1 MDHEN, CDR2 SYDVKM. The CDR3 has 15 amino acids. Complete variable domain (other parts from reference TRBV28 and TRBJ2-7): DVKVTQSSRYLVKRTGEKVFLECVQDMDHENMFWYRQDPGLGLRLIYFSYDVKMKEKGDIPEGYSVSREKKERFSLILESASTNQTSMYLCASSTGSSHFYEQYFGPGTRLTVT.

This clonotype has only one observation. Being one base from a much bigger clone, this may be a read error. This sequence joins TRBV3-1 and TRBJ2-3; D unclear. The CDR3 covers 13 residues. Germline CDR1 reads LGHDT; CDR2 reads YNNKEL (reference sequence). Here the CDR3 DNA reads TGTGCCAGCAGCCAAGATATGGCAGATACGCATTATTTT. Protein product: CASSQDMADTHYF.